Listed here is a single T cell receptor (beta chain). Its matching antigen is unknown. The data originate from a study of early T cells in non-severe SARS-CoV-2 infection. Study background: Chains from this unsorted whole-blood bulk RNA could not be paired. Points from the study as a whole: Private and CD4 specificities were missed by VDJdb matching, which favored anti-spike CD8 responses.

Attachment of unique molecular identifiers was made to individual cDNA molecules. TCRdb independently ran MiXCR on the 5' RACE reads; one entry per CDR3 protein. The table includes over 75,000 distinct CDR3 sequences, 15% detected once. Sequencing input: whole blood. The sequence was collected from an adult who was a healthcare worker with PCR-confirmed SARS-CoV-2 infection or an uninfected control (not recorded which).

In nucleotides, the CDR3 is TGCAGTGCTAGATATAGGGGGAGTTTTACCGGGGAGCTGTTTTTT. This codes for CSARYRGSFTGELFF. The chain recombines TRBV20-1 with TRBJ2-2; D perhaps matches TRBD1 (6 bases). This CDR3 contains 15 residues. Germline CDR1 and CDR2: DFQATT and SNEGSKA (reference sequence). Trimming shortened V by 2 bases and J by 5 bases, and 15 bases separated the two germline ends.